These 23 T cell receptor beta chains share one sample of origin, sequenced in a study of blood T cell repertoires in COVID-19. Sequencing was performed with immunoSEQ multiplex PCR; in TCRdb, only in-frame clones are kept and a portion is missing. The sample has 150,000 to 200,000 clones, roughly 77% seen once. Sequenced sample: peripheral blood. These receptors came from a woman in her 40s with COVID-19, enrolled during active disease.

V usage is TRBV5-5 and J usage is TRBJ1-5; unclear D gene. CDR1 is SGHKS and CDR2 is YYEKEE in the germline V gene (reference sequence). Trimming removed 0 bases from V and 3 bases from J, with 13 bases in between. This CDR3 comprises 16 residues. The CDR3 sequence: CASSLDGKIHNQPQHF. CDR3 DNA: TGTGCCAGCAGCTTGGACGGGAAGATTCACAATCAGCCCCAGCATTTT.

The chain employs TRBV5-1 and TRBJ1-2; D is uncertain. Trimming stripped 1 base from V and 5 bases from J, with 9 bases between. The CDR3 runs 13 residues. CDR1 is SGHRS and CDR2 is YFSETQ in the germline V gene. CDR3 nucleotides: TGCGCCAGCAGCTTGACGGTCGGGTATGGCTACACCTTC. This gives the protein CASSLTVGYGYTF.

V gene TRBV6-2 or TRBV6-3 combines with J gene TRBJ2-5; possibly TRBD2 for D (6 bases). The V end was cut by 6 bases, the J end by 5 bases, with 19 bases between. This CDR3 comprises 15 residues. The germline V gene encodes CDR1 MNHEY and CDR2 SVGEGT. The DNA of the CDR3 is TGTGCCAGCAGCTGGAGGGACTTCTGGGGGGAGACCCAGTACTTC. Its protein is CASSWRDFWGETQYF.

This clone has a single count. The genes are TRBV9 and TRBJ1-2; D remains unclear. V lost 7 bases and J 6 bases, leaving 22 bases between the germline ends. Germline V gene sequence: CDR1 SGDLS, CDR2 YYNGEE. The CDR3 is 15 residues long. CDR3 coding DNA: TGTGCCAGCGGCCTACCCCTCGGGGAACTCCATGGCTACACCTTC. Translation gives CASGLPLGELHGYTF.

The chain couples TRBV2 to TRBJ1-2, with TRBD1 matching 8 bases. The germline CDR1 and CDR2 sequences are SNHLY and FYNNEI. V shed 2 bases, J shed 3 bases, and the junction held 8 bases outside the gene matches. The CDR3 is made up of 16 amino acids. For the CDR3, the DNA is TGTGCCAGCAGTGAATACAGGGGGGGTTTTGACTATGGCTACACCTTC. Its protein product is CASSEYRGGFDYGYTF.

V is TRBV4-3 and J is TRBJ2-5, with D possibly matching TRBD2 (5 bases). V shed 1 base and J shed 5 bases, with 17 bases lying between them. CDR1 and CDR2 (germline): LGHNA, YSLEER. The CDR3 spans 16 residues. The CDR3 loop is CASSQAVRGLGETQYF. The CDR3 DNA reads TGCGCCAGCAGCCAAGCTGTGAGAGGACTTGGGGAGACCCAGTACTTC.

This chain uses TRBV11-3 with TRBJ1-1; no clear D gene. The V end lost 4 bases, the J end lost 0 bases, and 6 bases lay between the germline ends. Germline assignment: CDR1 SGHNT and CDR2 YENEEA. CDR3 length: 13 amino acids. CDR3 nucleotide sequence: TGTGCCAGCAGCTCACAGCTGAACACTGAAGCTTTCTTT. Its protein product is CASSSQLNTEAFF.

The chain has TRBV30 and TRBJ2-7; D call uncertain. Trimming removed 2 bases at V and 1 base at J, with 12 bases between. CDR3 size: 14 residues. Germline lookup yields CDR1 GTSNPN and CDR2 SVGIG (reference sequence). The CDR3 region has the DNA TGTGCCTGGAGTTTCCCAGGTATTTCCTACGAGCAGTACTTC. This encodes CAWSFPGISYEQYF.

V gene TRBV2 combines with J gene TRBJ2-7; 14 bases agree with TRBD2. The germline V gene has CDR1 SNHLY and CDR2 FYNNEI. The V segment lost 7 bases and the J segment 3 bases; nucleotides outside the gene matches: 8. The CDR3 contains 16 residues. This chain's CDR3 is CASILGTSGRVYEQYF. CDR3 coding DNA: TGTGCCAGCATTCTAGGGACTAGCGGGAGAGTCTACGAGCAGTACTTC.

The CDR3 loop reads CSVVARGTSGPYNEQFF. CDR3 DNA sequence: TGCAGCGTTGTCGCCCGAGGGACTAGCGGACCATACAATGAGCAGTTCTTC. The genes are TRBV29-1 and TRBJ2-1; 11 positions agree with TRBD2. The germline V gene encodes CDR1 SQVTM and CDR2 ANQGSEA. This CDR3 has 17 amino acids. V gave up 4 bases and J gave up 4 bases; unmatched junction bases: 12.

This clone was seen more than once but under ten times. V gene TRBV6-6 combines with J gene TRBJ1-5, with D perhaps TRBD1 (5 bases). The germline gives CDR1 MNHNY, CDR2 SVGAGI (reference sequence). CDR3 length: 14 residues. Trimming removed 6 bases from V and 0 bases from J, with 9 bases in between. CDR3 nucleotides: TGTGCCAGCAGGCTTACAGGTAGCAATCAGCCCCAGCATTTT. Residues: CASRLTGSNQPQHF.

This clone showed up just once. The chain links TRBV2 to TRBJ1-6; the match to TRBD1 covers 8 bases. Losses at the gene ends were 6 bases for V and 10 bases for J; bases not matched to a gene: 11. CDR3 size: 15 residues. Germline V gene lookup returns CDR1 SNHLY and CDR2 FYNNEI. The CDR3 sequence: CASSEDRVGRSPLHF. The CDR3 DNA sequence: TGTGCCAGCAGCGAGGACAGGGTCGGAAGGTCACCCCTCCACTTT.

This rearrangement joins TRBV7-2 to TRBJ2-3, with TRBD2 matching over 8 bases. Germline CDR1 reads SGHTA; CDR2 reads FQGNSA. V dropped 4 bases and J dropped 0; count of bases not matched to a gene: 15. CDR3 length: 19 residues. The CDR3 here is CASSSPTHRTSSSTDTQYF. In DNA, the CDR3 is TGTGCCAGCAGCTCACCCACCCATAGGACTAGCTCGAGCACAGATACGCAGTATTTT. Filled out from reference TRBV7-2 and TRBJ2-3, the complete variable domain reads GAGVSQSPSNKVTEKGKDVELRCDPISGHTALYWYRQSLGQGLEFLIYFQGNSAPDKSGLPSDRFSAERTGGSVSTLTIQRTQQEDSAVYLCASSSPTHRTSSSTDTQYFGPGTRLTVL.

The chain employs TRBV5-1 and TRBJ2-3; 7 nucleotides line up with TRBD2. Germline values: CDR1 SGHRS, CDR2 YFSETQ. CDR3 length equals 16 residues. Germline trimming cut 4 bases from V and 0 bases from J; bases unmatched to any gene: 8. DNA for the CDR3: TGCGCCAGCAGCCCCTGGGGCGGGAGTAGCACAGATACGCAGTATTTT. This codes for CASSPWGGSSTDTQYF.

The chain links TRBV18 to TRBJ1-1; D unclear. V lost 6 bases and J lost 10, with 18 bases in between. The CDR3 consists of 13 residues. Germline loops: CDR1 KGHSH, CDR2 LQKENI. The CDR3 nucleotides read TGTGCCAGCTCCCCTATGCAGAATCGCGGAGCTTTCTTT. Translation gives CASSPMQNRGAFF.

The chain joins TRBV2 to TRBJ1-5, with 7 nucleotides matching TRBD1. The germline gives CDR1 SNHLY, CDR2 FYNNEI. With 4 bases clipped from V and 3 bases from J, the junction kept 6 bases outside the gene matches. There are 15 residues in the CDR3. CDR3 in DNA: TGTGCCAGCAGTGGGGACAGTCTATTCAATCAGCCCCAGCATTTT. Its protein is CASSGDSLFNQPQHF.

The rearrangement links TRBV6-2 or TRBV6-3 to TRBJ2-2; 9 nucleotides match TRBD1. V lost 6 bases and J lost 3; bases outside the gene matches: 5. The CDR3 extends over 15 amino acids. Germline values: CDR1 MNHEY, CDR2 SVGEGT. The CDR3 spells CASSRTGGDTGELFF. As DNA, the CDR3 is TGTGCCAGCAGCCGAACAGGGGGCGACACCGGGGAGCTGTTTTTT.

Only one count was recorded for this clone. Other nucleotide sequences from this sample produce the same CDR3. The rearrangement uses TRBV18 and TRBJ1-1; 7 bases are shared with TRBD1. The ends lost 3 bases at V and 0 bases at J; junction bases unmatched: 1. The length of the CDR3 is 14 residues. Germline V CDR1 and CDR2: KGHSH, LQKENI. The CDR3 DNA reads as TGTGCCAGCTCACCGGGACAGCTGAACACTGAAGCTTTCTTT. Its translation is CASSPGQLNTEAFF. The whole variable domain, filled in from reference TRBV18 and TRBJ1-1, reads NAGVMQNPRHLVRRRGQEARLRCSPMKGHSHVYWYRQLPEEGLKFMVYLQKENIIDESGMPKERFSAEFPKEGPSILRIQQVVRGDSAAYFCASSPGQLNTEAFFGQGTRLTVV.

This clone has a handful of counts. J is TRBJ2-7 and V is TRBV6-2 or TRBV6-3, with D possibly TRBD1 on 5 matching bases. The CDR3 consists of 14 residues. V was pared by 2 bases and J by 6 bases, with 14 bases between. Germline V gene sequence: CDR1 MNHEY, CDR2 SVGEGT. The CDR3 is CASSYGATSGEQYF. The CDR3 DNA follows: TGTGCCAGCAGTTACGGGGCCACCTCGGGCGAGCAGTACTTC.

J is TRBJ2-1 and V is TRBV7-7; the match to TRBD1 covers 8 bases. Germline V gene data show CDR1 as SSHAT and CDR2 as FNYEAQ (reference sequence). V was pared by 5 bases and J by 0 bases, with 9 bases of the junction left unmatched. The CDR3 runs to 17 residues. CDR3 DNA: TGTGCCAGCAGCGCAGCGACAGGGGCCCTCTCCTACAATGAGCAGTTCTTC. This translates into CASSAATGALSYNEQFF.

The J gene is TRBJ2-1, the V gene TRBV11-3; a possible D gene is TRBD2 (6 bases). V lost 0 bases and J 8 bases, leaving 14 bases between the germline ends. The length of the CDR3 is 15 residues. Germline V gene lookup returns CDR1 SGHNT and CDR2 YENEEA. The DNA for the CDR3 is TGTGCCAGCAGCTTAGATGACGGGAGTTTACATGAGCAGTTCTTC. Translation gives CASSLDDGSLHEQFF.

The chain is built from TRBV14 and TRBJ1-3; D is unclear. Germline V CDR1 and CDR2: SGHDN, FVKESK. This CDR3 contains 15 residues. V lost 1 base and J 0 bases, leaving 7 bases between the germline ends. In DNA, the CDR3 is TGTGCCAGCAGCCAAGGCAGATTCTCTGGAAACACCATATATTTT. This translates into CASSQGRFSGNTIYF.

The chain carries TRBV29-1 and TRBJ1-2; 9 bases are a match to TRBD1. The germline gives CDR1 SQVTM, CDR2 ANQGSEA. The CDR3 has 14 amino acids. V shed 8 bases, J shed 4 bases, and the junction held 11 bases outside the gene matches. CDR3: CSSAGTGIAYGYTF. CDR3 sequence (DNA): TGCAGCTCAGCAGGGACAGGGATCGCCTATGGCTACACCTTC.